Sequencing of this TCR beta chain was carried out in a study of T cell repertoires in cytomegalovirus infection. Study summary: From public TCR beta signatures came an indication of both CMV infection and matching HLA type.

Via MiXCR, TCRdb re-called the reads, giving one row per CDR3 protein. The sample lists 200,000 to 300,000 distinct CDR3 sequences, roughly 10% occurring once. Study results and limitations: Cumulative public TCR beta family frequency identified CMV carriers with the relevant HLA. There were HLA-C-restricted CMV-specific TCR beta clonotypes dominating the ex vivo response.

This clonotype came up a few times. Its cognate antigen is unknown. The sequence was collected from a human donor in good health (CMV status not recorded). Some clones in this sample may be carry-over from other donors' samples. Sequenced: PBMCs.

In DNA form, the CDR3 reads TGCAGTGCAGAACCCGCCGGGGCCCGCACAGATACGCAGTATTTT. It specifies CSAEPAGARTDTQYF. V and J are TRBV20-1 and TRBJ2-3; perhaps D is TRBD1 or TRBD2 (5 bases each). CDR1 DFQATT and CDR2 SNEGSKA come from the germline V gene (reference sequence). Trimming took 6 bases from V and 1 from J, leaving 17 bases between them. This CDR3 is built from 15 residues.